The clone carrying this T cell receptor (beta chain) was counted a single time. Trimming removed 4 bases from V and 9 bases from J, with 16 bases in between. The germline V gene has CDR1 LNHDA and CDR2 SQIVND (reference sequence). This CDR3 comprises 13 residues. Clones were sequenced by immunoSEQ multiplex PCR, and TCRdb holds only the in-frame ones, with some missing. The sample has under 200,000 clones, 70% to 90% seen once. The sample is drawn from a study of blood T cell repertoires in COVID-19. Sequenced sample: peripheral blood. The rearrangement uses TRBV19 and TRBJ2-7, with a weak D call TRBD2 (5 bases). The receptor's source is a man between 18 and 29 years old with acute or convalescent COVID-19. The CDR3 sequence: CASSTSGLVRQYF. CDR3 sequence (DNA): TGTGCCAGTAGTACCAGCGGATTGGTGAGGCAGTACTTC. Full variable domain (missing parts from reference TRBV19 and TRBJ2-7): DGGITQSPKYLFRKEGQNVTLSCEQNLNHDAMYWYRQDPGQGLRLIYYSQIVNDFQKGDIAEGYSVSREKKESFPLTVTSAQKNPTAFYLCASSTSGLVRQYFGPGTRLTVT.